The 16 T cell receptor beta chains presented below share a single source sample, sequenced in a study of shared clonotypes between healthy human individuals. Assay: immunoSEQ multiplex PCR; the TCRdb copy retains only in-frame clones and omits some. The data show a few hundred thousand clones, 60% to 80% seen once. Source material: memory CD4+ T cells sorted from blood. Subset of the sample: CD45RA-negative fraction. The source of these receptors is a man aged 30-40 years in good health.

V and J are TRBV5-5 and TRBJ1-2, with 7 bases aligning to TRBD1. Trimming removed 5 bases from V and 4 bases from J; junction bases left unmatched: 8. The CDR3 sequence is 14 residues long. The germline V gene encodes CDR1 SGHKS and CDR2 YYEKEE (reference sequence). CDR3 coding DNA: TGTGCCAGCAGGGAGCACGACAGGGCCTATGGCTACACCTTC. Translated: CASREHDRAYGYTF. Together with reference TRBV5-5 and TRBJ1-2, the CDR3 gives the full variable domain: DAGVTQSPTHLIKTRGQQVTLRCSPISGHKSVSWYQQVLGQGPQFIFQYYEKEERGRGNFPDRFSARQFPNYSSELNVNALLLGDSALYLCASREHDRAYGYTFGSGTRLTVV.

This clone was found once. The rearrangement links TRBV7-2 to TRBJ2-2; tentatively, D is TRBD1 or TRBD2 (5 bases each). This CDR3 contains 17 residues. Germline CDR1 is SGHTA and CDR2 is FQGNSA. Trimming took off 2 bases at V and 1 base at J, with 14 bases between the two ends. The CDR3 DNA sequence: TGTGCCAGCAGCTTAAGAAAAGGGACGGGGAACACCGGGGAGCTGTTTTTT. Protein product: CASSLRKGTGNTGELFF.

This clone came up a few times. The sample has other DNA sequences that encode this CDR3 too. V usage is TRBV6-4 and J usage is TRBJ2-3, with TRBD1 identical over 9 bases. The CDR3 spans 14 residues. Trimming at V came to 4 bases and at J to 4 bases, leaving 3 bases not matched to a gene. CDR1 and CDR2 from the germline V gene are MRHNA and SNTAGT. CDR3 residues: CASSGTGGADTQYF. As DNA, the CDR3 is TGTGCCAGCAGTGGAACAGGGGGCGCAGATACGCAGTATTTT.

This clone was observed a few times. This chain connects TRBV9 to TRBJ1-2; D remains unclear. The length of the CDR3 is 14 residues. Germline-derived CDR1 and CDR2 are SGDLS and YYNGEE. V lost 1 base to trimming and J lost 4 bases, with 11 bases between them. CDR3 nucleotide sequence: TGTGCCAGCAGCGTACGGGATCAGTCCTATGGCTACACCTTC. Amino acids: CASSVRDQSYGYTF.

The rearrangement uses TRBV5-4 and TRBJ1-1; no clear D. The germline gives CDR1 SGHNT, CDR2 YYREEE (reference sequence). The CDR3 runs 15 residues. Trimming took 1 base from V and 6 from J, leaving 16 bases between them. CDR3 DNA sequence: TGTGCCAGCAGCTTGCAGCGGAGCAGGCCTCCTGAAGCTTTCTTT. This translates into CASSLQRSRPPEAFF.

J is TRBJ2-7 and V is TRBV5-4; 10 nucleotides match TRBD2. Looked up from germline, CDR1 is SGHNT and CDR2 is YYREEE (reference sequence). J gave up 5 bases and V 1 base, and 9 bases lay outside the gene matches. The length of the CDR3 is 16 residues. Here the CDR3 DNA reads TGTGCCAGCAGCTTGCTATCTAGCGGGAGTTCCCACGAGCAGTACTTC. This encodes CASSLLSSGSSHEQYF. The entire variable domain, with the rest obtained from reference TRBV5-4 and TRBJ2-7, is as follows: ETGVTQSPTHLIKTRGQQVTLRCSSQSGHNTVSWYQQALGQGPQFIFQYYREEENGRGNFPPRFSGLQFPNYSSELNVNALELDDSALYLCASSLLSSGSSHEQYFGPGTRLTVT.

The chain combines TRBV29-1 with TRBJ1-2, with no clear D. The CDR3 runs 17 residues. Germline-derived CDR1 and CDR2 are SQVTM and ANQGSEA. Trimming pared 0 bases from V and 4 bases from J, leaving 21 bases between. The CDR3: CSVEDSRWAASGYGYTF. In DNA form, the CDR3 reads TGCAGCGTTGAAGACTCCCGATGGGCAGCGAGTGGCTATGGCTACACCTTC.

V and J are TRBV11-2 and TRBJ2-1, with TRBD2 identical over 10 bases. J lost 8 bases, V lost 1 base, and 5 bases had no gene match. Germline CDR1 reads SGHAT; CDR2 reads FQNNGV. This CDR3 comprises 15 residues. Here the CDR3 reads CASSLAASGSYEQFF. Here the CDR3 DNA reads TGTGCCAGCAGCTTAGCCGCTAGCGGGAGTTATGAGCAGTTCTTC.

This clone showed up just a few times. The rearrangement joins TRBV14 to TRBJ2-7; TRBD2 aligns across 7 bases. The germline V gene has CDR1 SGHDN and CDR2 FVKESK. V lost 4 bases to trimming and J lost 9 bases; unmatched junction nucleotides: 9. The CDR3 loop spans 13 amino acids. The CDR3 sequence: CASSPLGTGGQYF. The DNA for the CDR3 is TGTGCCAGCAGCCCACTGGGGACGGGAGGGCAGTACTTC.

Turning to this clone: An end of the junction differs from the germline gene, which may be a read error. The rearrangement joins TRBV7-7 to TRBJ2-1; D is ambiguous. CDR3 size: 16 residues. Germline-derived CDR1 and CDR2 are SSHAT and FNYEAQ (reference sequence). The CDR3, as DNA: TGTGCTAGCAGCTTAGGTGCCCCTAGCTCCTACAATGAGCAGTTCTTC. Protein product: CASSLGAPSSYNEQFF. The complete variable domain, with remaining parts taken from reference TRBV7-7 and TRBJ2-1, reads GAGVSQSPRYKVTKRGQDVTLRCDPISSHATLYWYQQALGQGPEFLTYFNYEAQPDKSGLPSDRFSAERPEGSISTLTIQRTEQRDSAMYRCASSLGAPSSYNEQFFGPGTRLTVL.

The chain combines TRBV6-5 with TRBJ2-5; D perhaps matches TRBD2 (7 bases). Trimming cost V 6 bases and J 5 bases, with 16 bases left between them. The CDR3 has 14 amino acids. Germline CDR1 MNHEY, CDR2 SVGAGI. CDR3 coding DNA: TGTGCCAGCAGCCAGCGGAGGGGGGGGGAGACCCAGTACTTC. Protein sequence: CASSQRRGGETQYF.

V is TRBV5-4 and J is TRBJ1-1; the D gene is possibly TRBD1 (5 bases). The CDR3 has 15 amino acids. CDR1 and CDR2 from the germline V gene are SGHNT and YYREEE (reference sequence). V was shortened by 3 bases and J by 1 base, with 13 bases between the two germline ends. The CDR3 spells CASSSGNSRNTEAFF. In nucleotides, the CDR3 is TGTGCCAGCAGCTCAGGGAACAGTAGGAACACTGAAGCTTTCTTT.

V usage is TRBV5-4 and J usage is TRBJ1-1; tentatively, D is TRBD1 (6 bases). CDR3 length equals 15 residues. The germline gives CDR1 SGHNT, CDR2 YYREEE (reference sequence). Trimming removed 0 bases at V and 0 bases at J, with 9 bases between. CDR3 DNA: TGTGCCAGCAGCTTGGACCCAGGGGTGAACACTGAAGCTTTCTTT. It encodes CASSLDPGVNTEAFF.

The genes are TRBV13 and TRBJ1-2; D call uncertain. Per germline, CDR1 PRHDT and CDR2 FYEKMQ (reference sequence). The length of the CDR3 is 15 residues. The ends were cut back, 1 base at V and 4 bases at J, with 13 bases in the middle. This CDR3 is CASSLDGRVVYGYTF. The CDR3 region has the DNA TGTGCCAGCAGCTTAGATGGTAGGGTTGTCTATGGCTACACCTTC. Full variable domain (outside the CDR3, taken from reference TRBV13 and TRBJ1-2): AAGVIQSPRHLIKEKRETATLKCYPIPRHDTVYWYQQGPGQDPQFLISFYEKMQSDKGSIPDRFSAQQFSDYHSELNMSSLELGDSALYFCASSLDGRVVYGYTFGSGTRLTVV.

This chain joins TRBV5-8 and TRBJ1-4; 9 positions match TRBD1. V shed 4 bases, J shed 8 bases, and the junction held 9 bases outside the gene matches. The length of the CDR3 is 15 residues. CDR1 and CDR2 (germline): SGHTS, YDEGEE. The CDR3 here is CASSRDRGSQEKLFF. The CDR3 bases are TGTGCCAGCAGCCGTGACAGGGGGAGTCAAGAAAAACTGTTTTTT. The full variable domain, completed using reference TRBV5-8 and TRBJ1-4, is EAGVTQSPTHLIKTRGQQATLRCSPISGHTSVYWYQQALGLGLQFLLWYDEGEERNRGNFPPRFSGRQFPNYSSELNVNALELEDSALYLCASSRDRGSQEKLFFGSGTQLSVL.

The CDR3 here is CASSPQQGIYGYTF. CDR3 DNA: TGTGCCAGCAGCCCGCAACAGGGGATCTATGGCTACACCTTC. V usage is TRBV9 and J usage is TRBJ1-2, with TRBD1 matching over 7 bases. Germline CDR1 reads SGDLS; CDR2 reads YYNGEE. The CDR3 has 14 amino acids. The junction had 7 bases not matched to a gene; V was cut back by 4 bases and J by 4 bases.